This T cell receptor (beta chain) was documented in a study of OX40 agonist ivuxolimab in advanced cancers. Study context: Intravenous ivuxolimab was administered to patients every 2 weeks at 0.01 to 10 mg/kg. Study-level points and caveats: Antigen targets of the expanded peripheral T cells went undetermined. At doses 0.1 to 3.0 mg/kg, CD4+ and CD8+ clones expanded.

To note about this clone: The antigen remains unidentified.

Libraries were prepared by immunoSEQ multiplex PCR; TCRdb keeps only in-frame clonotypes and omits some of them. This table holds tens of thousands of clones, 80% to 90% found once. The CDR3 loop spans 15 amino acids. Trimming left V 2 bases short and J 5 bases short, with 15 bases between. Germline V gives CDR1 SEHNR, CDR2 FQNEAQ (reference sequence). This clonotype originated in an adult with an advanced solid tumor such as melanoma, head and neck, liver or kidney cancer. This chain links TRBV7-9 with TRBJ1-1; D is uncertain. The sequenced sample was CD4+ or CD8+ T cells sorted from blood, obtained in a trial of the OX40 agonist ivuxolimab. In DNA, the CDR3 is TGTGCCAGCAGCTTAAGCTTCGGATACGAAACTGAAGCTTTCTTT. Translated, it gives CASSLSFGYETEAFF.